This T cell receptor beta chain is drawn from a study of shared clonotypes between healthy human individuals. The CDR3 length is 13 residues. J gave up 5 bases and V 5 bases, and 6 bases lay outside the gene matches. Germline-derived CDR1 and CDR2 are SGHNT and YYREEE (reference sequence). General study findings and limits: Only a few donors were included, so the genetic and exposure-history diversity represented was limited.

Profiled with immunoSEQ multiplex PCR; TCRdb holds only in-frame clones, not every one. The sample carries fewer than 650,000 clones, 76% recorded once. Remarks on this clone: Antigen: not known.

Sequencing was performed on PBMCs. This TCR derives from a middle-aged woman in good health. Some clones in this sample may be carry-over from other donors' samples. The chain carries TRBV5-4 and TRBJ2-5, with 7 bases identical to TRBD1. The CDR3 sequence: CASSRTGWETQYF. The CDR3 bases are TGTGCCAGCAGTCGGACAGGCTGGGAGACCCAGTACTTC.